This T cell receptor beta chain was sequenced during a study of T cells in localized non-small cell lung cancer. Study-level results: Density of T cells in blood, when higher, went with longer overall survival.

Clones were read by immunoSEQ multiplex PCR, and TCRdb kept only the in-frame ones, dropping some. The table records over 30,000 clones, about nine tenths of them present only once. The CDR3 is made up of 17 amino acids. Trimming at V came to 5 bases and at J to 4 bases, leaving 13 bases not matched to a gene. Germline assignment: CDR1 SGHNT and CDR2 YENEEA. Of note for this clone: Its matching antigen is unknown.

The gene calls are TRBV11-3 and TRBJ2-1; 8 bases map to TRBD2. Material: peripheral blood mononuclear cells, obtained before any cancer treatment. This clonotype was obtained from a man between 40 and 70 years old with stage III lung adenocarcinoma. Written as DNA, the CDR3 is TGTGCCAGCAGCCGGGAGGGTTGGGGCATCATTTACAATGAGCAGTTCTTC. Protein sequence: CASSREGWGIIYNEQFF.